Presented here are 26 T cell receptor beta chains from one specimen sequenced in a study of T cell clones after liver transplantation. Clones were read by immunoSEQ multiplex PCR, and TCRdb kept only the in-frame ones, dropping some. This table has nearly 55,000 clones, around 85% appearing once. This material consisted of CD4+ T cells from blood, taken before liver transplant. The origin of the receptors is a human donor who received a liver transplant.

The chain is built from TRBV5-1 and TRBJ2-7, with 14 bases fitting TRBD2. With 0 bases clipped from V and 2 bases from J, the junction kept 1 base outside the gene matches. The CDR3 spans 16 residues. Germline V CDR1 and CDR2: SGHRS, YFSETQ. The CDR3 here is CASSLGLAGGPYEQYF. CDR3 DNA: TGCGCCAGCAGCTTGGGACTAGCGGGGGGGCCCTACGAGCAGTACTTC.

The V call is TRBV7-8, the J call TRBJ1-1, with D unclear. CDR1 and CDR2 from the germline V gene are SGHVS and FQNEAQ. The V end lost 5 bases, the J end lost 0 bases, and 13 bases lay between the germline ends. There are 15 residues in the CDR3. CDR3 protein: CASSPHRGMNTEAFF. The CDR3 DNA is TGTGCCAGCAGCCCCCACAGAGGAATGAACACTGAAGCTTTCTTT.

The CDR3 nucleotides read TGTGCCAGCAGCTTACTGCGCAGGGGCTGGGAGACCCAGTACTTC. It specifies CASSLLRRGWETQYF. The V and J genes are TRBV11-2 and TRBJ2-5; D is possibly TRBD1 (6 bases). Germline V gene data show CDR1 as SGHAT and CDR2 as FQNNGV. The CDR3 spans 15 residues. The V gene lost 2 bases and the J gene lost 5 bases, with 15 bases spanning the gap. The variable domain in full, with the rest retrieved from reference TRBV11-2 and TRBJ2-5, is EAGVAQSPRYKIIEKRQSVAFWCNPISGHATLYWYQQILGQGPKLLIQFQNNGVVDDSQLPKDRFSAERLKGVDSTLKIQPAKLEDSAVYLCASSLLRRGWETQYFGPGTRLLVL.

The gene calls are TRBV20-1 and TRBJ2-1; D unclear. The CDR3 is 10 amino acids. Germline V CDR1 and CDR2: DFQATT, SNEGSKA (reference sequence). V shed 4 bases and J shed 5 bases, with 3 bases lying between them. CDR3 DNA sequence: TGCAGTGCTATGGACAATGAGCAGTTCTTC. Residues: CSAMDNEQFF.

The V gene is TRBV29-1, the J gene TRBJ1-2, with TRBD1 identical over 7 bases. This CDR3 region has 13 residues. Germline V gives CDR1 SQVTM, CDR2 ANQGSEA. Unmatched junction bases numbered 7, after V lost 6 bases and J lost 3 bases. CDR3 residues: CSVATGRDYGYTF. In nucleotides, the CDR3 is TGCAGCGTCGCGACAGGGAGAGACTATGGCTACACCTTC.

The CDR3 bases are TGTGCCAGCAGGGAGGGACTAGCGGGGACTCATCAGTACTTC. This translates into CASREGLAGTHQYF. V and J are TRBV2 and TRBJ2-7; 13 bases match TRBD2. CDR1 is SNHLY, CDR2 FYNNEI, per germline. This CDR3 spans 14 amino acids. The V segment lost 6 bases and the J segment 10 bases; nucleotides outside the gene matches: 9. The entire variable domain, with the rest obtained from reference TRBV2 and TRBJ2-7, is as follows: EPEVTQTPSHQVTQMGQEVILRCVPISNHLYFYWYRQILGQKVEFLVSFYNNEISEKSEIFDDQFSVERPDGSNFTLKIRSTKLEDSAMYFCASREGLAGTHQYFGPGTRLTVT.

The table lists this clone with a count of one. The DNA for the CDR3 is TGTGCCAGCAGCTCCGGACAGGGAGTCTATGGCTACACCTTC. It encodes CASSSGQGVYGYTF. The rearrangement joins TRBV7-3 to TRBJ1-2, with 8 nucleotides matching TRBD1. The CDR3 is 14 residues long. CDR1 is SGHTA and CDR2 is FQGTGA in the germline V gene. The ends lost 4 bases at V and 4 bases at J; junction bases unmatched: 5.

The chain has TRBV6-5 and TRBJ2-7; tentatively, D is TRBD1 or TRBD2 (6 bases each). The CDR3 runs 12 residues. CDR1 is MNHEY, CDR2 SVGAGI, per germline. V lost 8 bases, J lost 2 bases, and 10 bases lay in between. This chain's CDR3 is CASGGGTYEQYF. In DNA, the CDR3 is TGTGCCAGCGGAGGGGGGACCTACGAGCAGTACTTC.

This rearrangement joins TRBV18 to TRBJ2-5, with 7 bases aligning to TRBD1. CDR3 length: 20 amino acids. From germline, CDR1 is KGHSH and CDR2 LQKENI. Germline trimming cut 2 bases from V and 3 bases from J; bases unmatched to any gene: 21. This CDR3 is CASSPETGQAFGRFEETQYF. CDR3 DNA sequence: TGTGCCAGCTCACCAGAAACCGGACAGGCGTTTGGAAGATTTGAAGAGACCCAGTACTTC.

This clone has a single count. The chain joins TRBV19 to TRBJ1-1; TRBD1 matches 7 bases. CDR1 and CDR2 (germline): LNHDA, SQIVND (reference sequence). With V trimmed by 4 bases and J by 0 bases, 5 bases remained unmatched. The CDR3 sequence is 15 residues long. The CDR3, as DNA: TGTGCCAGTAGTAGGAGACAGGGAATGAACACTGAAGCTTTCTTT. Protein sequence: CASSRRQGMNTEAFF. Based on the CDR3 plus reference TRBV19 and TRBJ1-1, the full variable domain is DGGITQSPKYLFRKEGQNVTLSCEQNLNHDAMYWYRQDPGQGLRLIYYSQIVNDFQKGDIAEGYSVSREKKESFPLTVTSAQKNPTAFYLCASSRRQGMNTEAFFGQGTRLTVV.

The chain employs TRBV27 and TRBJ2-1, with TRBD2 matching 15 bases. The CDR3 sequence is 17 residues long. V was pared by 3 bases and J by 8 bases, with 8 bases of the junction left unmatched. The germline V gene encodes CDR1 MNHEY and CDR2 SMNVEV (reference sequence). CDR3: CASSFPRTSGRVDEQFF. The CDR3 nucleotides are TGTGCCAGCAGTTTCCCGAGGACTAGCGGGAGGGTTGATGAGCAGTTCTTC.

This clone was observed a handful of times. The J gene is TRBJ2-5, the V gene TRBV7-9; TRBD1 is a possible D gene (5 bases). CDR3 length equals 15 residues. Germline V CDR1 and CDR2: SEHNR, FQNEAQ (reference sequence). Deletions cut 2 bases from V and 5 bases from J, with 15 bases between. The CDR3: CASSLLLRGRETQYF. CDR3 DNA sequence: TGTGCCAGCAGCTTATTGTTAAGGGGTAGGGAGACCCAGTACTTC. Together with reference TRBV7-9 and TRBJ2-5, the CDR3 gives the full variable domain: DTGVSQNPRHKITKRGQNVTFRCDPISEHNRLYWYRQTLGQGPEFLTYFQNEAQLEKSRLLSDRFSAERPKGSFSTLEIQRTEQGDSAMYLCASSLLLRGRETQYFGPGTRLLVL.

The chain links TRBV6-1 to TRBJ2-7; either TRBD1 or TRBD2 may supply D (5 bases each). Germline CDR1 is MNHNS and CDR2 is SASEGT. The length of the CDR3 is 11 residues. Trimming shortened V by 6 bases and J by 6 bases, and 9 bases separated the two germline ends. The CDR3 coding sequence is TGTGCCAGCAGGAGGGGAAGCGAGCAGTACTTC. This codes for CASRRGSEQYF.

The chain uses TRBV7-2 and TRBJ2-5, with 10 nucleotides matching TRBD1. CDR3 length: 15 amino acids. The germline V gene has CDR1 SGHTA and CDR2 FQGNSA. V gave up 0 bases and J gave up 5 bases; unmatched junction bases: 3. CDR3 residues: CASSLARTGGETQYF. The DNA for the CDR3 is TGTGCCAGCAGCTTAGCTAGGACAGGGGGGGAGACCCAGTACTTC.

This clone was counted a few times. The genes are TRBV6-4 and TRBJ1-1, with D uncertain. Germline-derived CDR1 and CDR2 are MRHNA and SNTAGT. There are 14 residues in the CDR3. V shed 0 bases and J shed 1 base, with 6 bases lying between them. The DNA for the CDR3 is TGTGCCAGCAGTGACTCGTCACGGAACACTGAAGCTTTCTTT. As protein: CASSDSSRNTEAFF.

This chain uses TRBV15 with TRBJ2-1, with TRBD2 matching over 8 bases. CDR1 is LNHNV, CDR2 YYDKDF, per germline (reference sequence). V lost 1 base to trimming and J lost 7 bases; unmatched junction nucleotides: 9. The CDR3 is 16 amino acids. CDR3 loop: CATSRGGTRSANEQFF. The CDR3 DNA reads TGTGCCACCAGCAGAGGTGGGACTAGGTCAGCTAATGAGCAGTTCTTC.

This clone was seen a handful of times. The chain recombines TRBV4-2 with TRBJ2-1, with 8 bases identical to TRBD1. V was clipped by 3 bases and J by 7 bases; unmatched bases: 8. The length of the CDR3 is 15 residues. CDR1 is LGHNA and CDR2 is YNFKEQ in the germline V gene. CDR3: CASSQPGQGSNEQFF. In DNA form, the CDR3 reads TGTGCCAGCAGCCAGCCCGGACAGGGTTCGAATGAGCAGTTCTTC.

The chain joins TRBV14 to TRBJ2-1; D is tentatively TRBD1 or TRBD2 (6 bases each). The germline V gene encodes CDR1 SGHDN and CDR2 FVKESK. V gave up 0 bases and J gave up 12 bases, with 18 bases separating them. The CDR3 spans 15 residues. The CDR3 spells CASSQDGGLLEGQFF. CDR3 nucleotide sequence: TGTGCCAGCAGCCAAGACGGGGGCCTCCTCGAGGGGCAGTTCTTC.

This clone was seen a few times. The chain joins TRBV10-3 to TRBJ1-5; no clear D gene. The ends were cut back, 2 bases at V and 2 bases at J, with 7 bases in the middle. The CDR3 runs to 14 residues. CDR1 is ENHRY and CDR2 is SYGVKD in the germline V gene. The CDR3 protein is CAISEGWGNQPQHF. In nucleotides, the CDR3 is TGTGCCATCAGTGAGGGGTGGGGCAATCAGCCCCAGCATTTT.

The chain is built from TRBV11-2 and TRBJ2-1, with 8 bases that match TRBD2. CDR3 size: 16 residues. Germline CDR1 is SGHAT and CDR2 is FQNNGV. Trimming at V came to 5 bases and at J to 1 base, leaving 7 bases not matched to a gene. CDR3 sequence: CASSTSGWGSYNEQFF. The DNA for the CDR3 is TGTGCCAGCAGCACTAGCGGATGGGGGTCCTACAATGAGCAGTTCTTC.

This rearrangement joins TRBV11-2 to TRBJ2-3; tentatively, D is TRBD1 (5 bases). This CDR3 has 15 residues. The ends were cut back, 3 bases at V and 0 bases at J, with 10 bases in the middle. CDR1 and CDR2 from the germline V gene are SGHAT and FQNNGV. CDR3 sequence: CASSLVGASTDTQYF. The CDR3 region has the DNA TGTGCCAGCAGCTTGGTTGGGGCTAGCACAGATACGCAGTATTTT.

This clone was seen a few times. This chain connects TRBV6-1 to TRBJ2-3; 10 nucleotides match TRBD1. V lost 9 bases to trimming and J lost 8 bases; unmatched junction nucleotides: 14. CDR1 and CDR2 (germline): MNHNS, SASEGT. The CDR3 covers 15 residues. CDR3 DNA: TGTGCCAGTCCAGCCCCGGGACAGGGGATAGGTACGCAGTATTTT. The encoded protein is CASPAPGQGIGTQYF.

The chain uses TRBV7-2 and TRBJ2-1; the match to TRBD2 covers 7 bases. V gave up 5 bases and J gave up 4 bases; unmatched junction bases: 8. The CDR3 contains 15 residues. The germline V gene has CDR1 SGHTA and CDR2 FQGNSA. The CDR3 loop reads CASSGPGTTYNEQFF. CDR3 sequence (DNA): TGTGCCAGCAGCGGCCCCGGGACTACTTACAATGAGCAGTTCTTC.

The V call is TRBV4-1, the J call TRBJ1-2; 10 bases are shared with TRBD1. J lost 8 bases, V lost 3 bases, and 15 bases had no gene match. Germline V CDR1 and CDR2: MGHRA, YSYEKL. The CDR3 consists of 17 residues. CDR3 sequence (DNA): TGCGCCAGCAGCCACGCTACCGATTTCGGACAGGGGGGAGGCTACACCTTC. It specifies CASSHATDFGQGGGYTF.

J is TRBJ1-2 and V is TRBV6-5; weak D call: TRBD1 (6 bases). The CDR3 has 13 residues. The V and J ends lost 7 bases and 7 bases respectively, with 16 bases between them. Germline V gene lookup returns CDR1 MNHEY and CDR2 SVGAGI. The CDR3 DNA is TGTGCCAGCACCTCTCGGGACACCTCTGGCTACACCTTC. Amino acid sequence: CASTSRDTSGYTF.

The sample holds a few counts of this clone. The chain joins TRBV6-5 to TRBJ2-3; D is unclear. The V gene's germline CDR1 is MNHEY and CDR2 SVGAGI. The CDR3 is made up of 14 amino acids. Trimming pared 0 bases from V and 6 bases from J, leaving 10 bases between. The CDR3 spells CASSYSRASDTQYF. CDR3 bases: TGTGCCAGCAGTTACTCGCGAGCTTCTGATACGCAGTATTTT.